These 17 T cell receptor beta chains were all obtained from the same sample, sequenced in a study of identical twins' blood T cells (dated by TCRdb to the early 2010s). Library generation was performed with 5' RACE. The sample was run on an Illumina Genome Analyzer IIx. TCRdb reworked the public reads: Q25 trimming with fastp, MiXCR clone assembly, productive beta chains retained. Identical CDR3 protein sequences are pooled into one entry, listed with their most common genes and DNA. In this sample the table shows hundreds of thousands of distinct CDR3 sequences, about 28% of which occur a single time. Together, the top ten hold 6.1% of the sample. The source material was PBMCs. These receptor sequences come from a woman aged 18-49 years in good health.

The chain recombines TRBV11-3 with TRBJ2-1; 10 bases are a match to TRBD2. With V trimmed by 2 bases and J by 5 bases, 3 bases remained unmatched. The CDR3 extends over 15 amino acids. The germline gives CDR1 SGHNT, CDR2 YENEEA. The CDR3 spells CASSLLAGDHNEQFF. CDR3 sequence (DNA): TGTGCCAGCAGCTTACTAGCGGGAGATCACAATGAGCAGTTCTTC. The full variable domain, in which reference TRBV11-3 and TRBJ2-1 provide the parts outside the CDR3, is EAGVVQSPRYKIIEKKQPVAFWCNPISGHNTLYWYLQNLGQGPELLIRYENEEAVDDSQLPKDRFSAERLKGVDSTLKIQPAELGDSAVYLCASSLLAGDHNEQFFGPGTRLTVL.

The rearrangement links TRBV3-1 to TRBJ2-3; 11 bases match TRBD2. The CDR3 is made up of 18 amino acids. V shed 4 bases and J 0 bases; nucleotides not matched to a gene: 9. CDR1 is LGHDT, CDR2 YNNKEL, per germline (reference sequence). Here the CDR3 reads CASSPGLAEPFSTDTQYF. The CDR3 DNA is TGTGCCAGCAGCCCGGGACTAGCGGAACCCTTTAGCACAGATACGCAGTATTTT.

Many counts were recorded for this clonotype. The chain has TRBV12-3 or TRBV12-4 and TRBJ1-1; possible D gene TRBD1, 6 bases. The CDR3 has 14 amino acids. Between the trimmed V and J ends, which lost 6 bases and 4 bases, there was a span of 15 bases. CDR3 DNA sequence: TGTGCCAGCAGGAAGGGGGGATCGATCACTGAAGCTTTCTTT. As protein: CASRKGGSITEAFF.

The chain uses TRBV19 and TRBJ2-1; D is unclear. In germline, CDR1 is LNHDA, CDR2 SQIVND (reference sequence). V gave up 5 bases and J gave up 10 bases, with 12 bases separating them. CDR3 size: 12 residues. The CDR3 protein is CASSAPPREQFF. The CDR3 coding sequence is TGTGCCAGTAGTGCCCCCCCACGCGAGCAGTTCTTC.

In this sample, this clonotype turned up a few times. V and J are TRBV29-1 and TRBJ1-1; the D gene is possibly TRBD1 (6 bases). V was cut by 3 bases and J by 4 bases, with 12 bases left in between. Germline V gene data show CDR1 as SQVTM and CDR2 as ANQGSEA. This CDR3 region has 13 residues. The chain's CDR3 is CSVEKGGGTEAFF. CDR3 in DNA: TGCAGCGTTGAGAAGGGGGGTGGCACTGAAGCTTTCTTT.

In its sample, this clonotype was seen many times. The V call is TRBV9, the J call TRBJ1-5, with D unclear. The germline V gene has CDR1 SGDLS and CDR2 YYNGEE. Trimming removed 1 base from V and 1 base from J, with 3 bases in between. CDR3 length: 13 residues. The CDR3 coding sequence is TGTGCCAGCAGCGTATGGAGCAATCAGCCCCAGCATTTT. This encodes CASSVWSNQPQHF.

In the case of this clonotype: An end of the junction differs from the germline gene, which may be a read error. V and J are TRBV5-1 and TRBJ2-3, with a possible D match to TRBD1 (6 bases). The CDR3 covers 14 residues. Germline V gene lookup returns CDR1 SGHRS and CDR2 YFSETQ. This chain's CDR3 is CASRTGTRWDMQYF. The CDR3 DNA follows: TGCGCCAGTCGTACCGGGACACGGTGGGATATGCAGTATTTT.

This clonotype was detected a few times. The V gene is TRBV12-3 or TRBV12-4, the J gene TRBJ2-5; possibly TRBD2 for D (5 bases). V lost 2 bases, J lost 4 bases, and 11 bases lay in between. The CDR3 has 14 amino acids. The CDR3 DNA reads TGTGCCAGCAGTTTAATGCAAGCGGCAGAGACCCAGTACTTC. It specifies CASSLMQAAETQYF.

CDR3 protein: CSGRQGAKNIQYF. As DNA, the CDR3 is TGCAGCGGACGACAGGGGGCCAAAAACATTCAGTACTTC. The chain combines TRBV29-1 with TRBJ2-4; TRBD1 matches 8 bases. The V and J ends lost 7 bases and 1 base, in that order; junction bases with no gene match: 3. The germline V gene encodes CDR1 SQVTM and CDR2 ANQGSEA. The CDR3 covers 13 residues.

This clonotype came up a few times. This sequence joins TRBV2 and TRBJ1-3; 10 nucleotides agree with TRBD1. Trimming removed 7 bases from V and 4 bases from J; junction bases left unmatched: 4. Germline CDR1 SNHLY, CDR2 FYNNEI. This CDR3 is built from 14 residues. The CDR3 reads CASKGTGDGNTIYF. The CDR3 DNA follows: TGTGCCAGCAAAGGGACAGGGGACGGAAACACCATATATTTT. The full variable domain, rest sourced from reference TRBV2 and TRBJ1-3, is EPEVTQTPSHQVTQMGQEVILRCVPISNHLYFYWYRQILGQKVEFLVSFYNNEISEKSEIFDDQFSVERPDGSNFTLKIRSTKLEDSAMYFCASKGTGDGNTIYFGEGSWLTVV.

About this clonotype itself: This may come from a read error, since a much larger clone is one base off. This rearrangement joins TRBV5-1 to TRBJ2-1, with D possibly called TRBD1 or TRBD2 (6 bases each). CDR1 is SGHRS and CDR2 is YFSETQ in the germline V gene. The CDR3 extends over 16 amino acids. The CDR3 sequence: CANSLDQGTLGNEQFF. Here the CDR3 DNA reads TGCGCCAACAGCTTGGATCAGGGGACTTTAGGCAATGAGCAGTTCTTC.

Regarding this clonotype: This may be a read error: a much more frequent sequence differs by one nucleotide. V usage is TRBV6-4 and J usage is TRBJ1-6, with TRBD1 matching 10 bases. This CDR3 spans 15 amino acids. Germline values: CDR1 MRHNA, CDR2 SNTAGT. V lost 3 bases and J lost 9; bases outside the gene matches: 5. CDR3 in DNA: TGTGCCAGCAGTGAAGGGACAGGGGAGAGTTCACCCCTCCACTTT. It yields the protein CASSEGTGESSPLHF.

This clonotype came up a few times. One end of the junction fails to match germline, which may point to a read error. The chain is built from TRBV6-4 and TRBJ2-2; the D gene is possibly TRBD1 (6 bases). Germline V gene lookup returns CDR1 MRHNA and CDR2 SNTAGT. The length of the CDR3 is 15 residues. For the CDR3, the DNA is TGTACCAGCAGTCCTACAGGGAACGTCAACGGGGAGCTGTTTTTT. Encoded protein: CTSSPTGNVNGELFF.

This clonotype was picked up one time. The chain links TRBV7-9 to TRBJ1-1; perhaps TRBD1 as D (6 bases). The CDR3 contains 14 residues. Germline values: CDR1 SEHNR, CDR2 FQNEAQ (reference sequence). V dropped 7 bases and J dropped 4 bases, with 16 bases sitting between them. Here the CDR3 DNA reads TGTGCCAGCAACTCACAGGGCGGATCCACTGAAGCTTTCTTT. This sequence encodes CASNSQGGSTEAFF.

This clonotype has only a few counts. The chain carries TRBV18 and TRBJ2-1; the D gene is possibly TRBD1 (5 bases). Germline V gene data show CDR1 as KGHSH and CDR2 as LQKENI. CDR3 length equals 14 residues. Trimming took 3 bases from V and 4 from J, leaving 10 bases between them. CDR3 in DNA: TGTGCCAGCTCACCGATACAGGAATACAATGAGCAGTTCTTC. Amino acids: CASSPIQEYNEQFF.

This sequence joins TRBV20-1 and TRBJ1-1; D is uncertain. Trimming took 0 bases from V and 6 from J, leaving 14 bases between them. The CDR3 runs 14 residues. Germline loops: CDR1 DFQATT, CDR2 SNEGSKA (reference sequence). The CDR3 DNA reads TGCAGTGCTAGAGATCGCGTGATGGGCGCTGAAGCTTTCTTT. Encoded protein: CSARDRVMGAEAFF.

The chain carries TRBV10-1 and TRBJ1-1, with D tentatively TRBD1 (6 bases). Germline CDR1 reads WNHNN; CDR2 reads SYGVQD (reference sequence). This CDR3 is built from 14 residues. V gave up 2 bases and J gave up 3 bases, with 10 bases separating them. CDR3 bases: TGCGCCAGCAGTGAGGGGCAGGGGTACACTGAAGCTTTCTTT. It encodes CASSEGQGYTEAFF.